These 8 T cell receptor beta chains originate from one sample sequenced in a study of T cell repertoires in cytomegalovirus infection. TCRdb re-derived calls from the reads in MiXCR, one entry per CDR3 protein. The table records approximately 770,000 distinct CDR3 sequences, just under 30% of them present only once. Their antigens remain unidentified. Sequenced here: cultured CD8+ T cells from PBMCs, sampled from culture after CMV antigen stimulation. The receptors originated from a human donor in good health (CMV status not recorded). Some clones in this sample may be carry-over from other donors' samples.

V is TRBV12-3 or TRBV12-4 and J is TRBJ2-2, with D perhaps matching TRBD1 or TRBD2 (5 bases each). Trimming removed 4 bases from V and 4 bases from J, with 7 bases in between. This CDR3 is built from 13 residues. The CDR3 DNA follows: TGTGCCAGCAGTTGGGACGTCACCGGGGAGCTGTTTTTT. Translated, it gives CASSWDVTGELFF.

This clonotype appeared a few times. The chain recombines TRBV6-5 with TRBJ2-1; TRBD1 matches 9 bases. There are 13 residues in the CDR3. Losses at the gene ends were 4 bases for V and 12 bases for J; bases not matched to a gene: 7. The germline V gene has CDR1 MNHEY and CDR2 SVGAGI. The CDR3 coding sequence is TGTGCCAGCAGTTCGGGACAGGGCGGAGGGCAGTTCTTC. Residues: CASSSGQGGGQFF.

The J gene is TRBJ2-7, the V gene TRBV27; a weak D match, TRBD2 (5 bases). The CDR3 is 16 amino acids. The V gene lost 5 bases and the J gene lost 0 bases, with 17 bases spanning the gap. CDR1 is MNHEY, CDR2 SMNVEV, per germline (reference sequence). This chain's CDR3 is CASSPSWLASSYEQYV. DNA for the CDR3: TGTGCCAGCAGTCCCTCTTGGCTAGCAAGCTCCTACGAGCAGTACGTC.

This clonotype was observed many times. The rearrangement joins TRBV7-2 to TRBJ2-3; D may be TRBD2 (6 bases). The V gene lost 2 bases and the J gene lost 0 bases, with 9 bases spanning the gap. The CDR3 loop spans 15 amino acids. Germline lookup yields CDR1 SGHTA and CDR2 FQGNSA. CDR3 sequence (DNA): TGTGCCAGCAGCTTACCGGGGGTTAGCACAGATACGCAGTATTTT. It translates to CASSLPGVSTDTQYF.

The gene calls are TRBV12-3 or TRBV12-4 and TRBJ2-3; 8 bases are a match to TRBD2. Trimming took 4 bases from V and 0 from J; bases not matched to a gene: 6. CDR3 length: 16 residues. Here the CDR3 DNA reads TGTGCCAGCAGTTCCTCCCAGCGGGGGAGCACAGATACGCAGTATTTT. This gives the protein CASSSSQRGSTDTQYF.

As regards this clonotype: A single base separates this from a much larger clone, so it may be a read error. The rearrangement joins TRBV7-6 to TRBJ2-3, with D tentatively TRBD1 (6 bases). The CDR3 loop spans 15 amino acids. V was pared by 1 base and J by 10 bases, with 18 bases between. CDR1 and CDR2 (germline): SGHVS, FNYEAQ. CDR3 sequence: CASSLEWSGELAQYF. CDR3 sequence (DNA): TGTGCCAGCAGCTTAGAATGGTCAGGGGAGCTTGCGCAGTATTTT. The full variable domain, in which reference TRBV7-6 and TRBJ2-3 provide the parts outside the CDR3, is GAGVSQSPRYKVTKRGQDVALRCDPISGHVSLYWYRQALGQGPEFLTYFNYEAQQDKSGLPNDRFSAERPEGSISTLTIQRTEQRDSAMYRCASSLEWSGELAQYFGPGTRLTVL.

Comments on this clonotype: Germline is not matched at one junction end, which may reflect a read error. This chain connects TRBV27 to TRBJ2-3; D is possibly TRBD1 (5 bases). This CDR3 is built from 14 residues. From germline, CDR1 is MNHEY and CDR2 SMNVEV (reference sequence). CDR3 coding DNA: TGTGCCAGCAGTTCGACAGTGATCACAGATATGCAGTATTTT. It specifies CASSSTVITDMQYF.

The V call is TRBV12-5, the J call TRBJ2-3, with a weak D call TRBD2 (5 bases). The V gene lost 3 bases and the J gene lost 3 bases, with 25 bases spanning the gap. The CDR3 length is 19 residues. Germline V CDR1 and CDR2: LGHNT, FRNRAP. The CDR3 loop reads CASGFGVGFNARSTDTQYF. DNA of the CDR3: TGTGCTAGTGGTTTCGGGGTAGGTTTTAATGCGCGGAGTACAGATACGCAGTATTTT.